This is a list of T cell receptor beta chains from one sample in a study of Graves' ophthalmopathy and Graves' hyperthyroidism. TCRdb re-analysed the multiplex PCR reads in MiXCR, keeping a single row per CDR3 protein. The sample records hundreds of thousands of distinct CDR3 sequences, more than 40% being singletons. Sequenced: peripheral blood. The receptors derive from an adult man with Graves' ophthalmopathy. Each CDR3 is given with its conserved first and last residue. The order of the fields is clone size, J gene, V gene, D gene, CDR3 protein, CDR3 DNA. D genes are given only for firm matches. Only part of the rows carry a size: once, few, many, or a class if the clone is expanded.

abundance: NA
j_gene: TRBJ1-1
v_gene: TRBV25-1
d_gene: TRBD1
CDR3aa: CASSEEGQFSPEASF
CDR3nt: TGTGCCAGCAGTGAGGAGGGACAGTTCTCTCCTGAAGCTTCCTTT

abundance: NA
j_gene: TRBJ2-7
v_gene: TRBV27
d_gene: NA
CDR3aa: CASSYSGAVEQYF
CDR3nt: TGTGCCAGCAGTTACTCCGGGGCCGTCGAGCAGTACTTC

abundance: few
j_gene: TRBJ2-7
v_gene: TRBV4-1
d_gene: TRBD2
CDR3aa: CASSQLGGRSYEQYF
CDR3nt: TGCGCCAGCAGCCAGTTAGGCGGGAGGTCCTACGAGCAGTACTTC

abundance: NA
j_gene: TRBJ2-1
v_gene: TRBV10-2
d_gene: NA
CDR3aa: CASSDKMATYNEQFF
CDR3nt: TGCGCCAGCAGTGACAAGATGGCCACCTACAATGAGCAGTTCTTC

abundance: few
j_gene: TRBJ2-2
v_gene: TRBV19
d_gene: NA
CDR3aa: CASGITANTGELFF
CDR3nt: TGTGCCAGTGGGATAACCGCGAACACCGGGGAGCTGTTTTTT

abundance: NA
j_gene: TRBJ1-6
v_gene: TRBV6-1
d_gene: NA
CDR3aa: CASSGMASVGPLNSPLHF
CDR3nt: TGTGCCAGCAGCGGAATGGCCTCAGTGGGTCCGCTAAATTCACCCCTCCACTTT

abundance: many
j_gene: TRBJ2-5
v_gene: TRBV7-6
d_gene: TRBD1
CDR3aa: CASSFDRGLQETQYF
CDR3nt: TGTGCCAGCAGCTTCGACAGGGGGCTCCAAGAGACCCAGTACTTC

abundance: NA
j_gene: TRBJ2-7
v_gene: TRBV20-1
d_gene: TRBD1
CDR3aa: CSAARQGARLNEQYF
CDR3nt: TGCAGTGCTGCCCGACAGGGGGCGCGTCTTAACGAGCAGTACTTC

abundance: NA
j_gene: TRBJ1-1
v_gene: TRBV4-3
d_gene: NA
CDR3aa: CASSQGRVGWDRNTEAFF
CDR3nt: TGCGCCAGCAGCCAAGGAAGGGTCGGTTGGGATAGGAACACTGAAGCTTTCTTT

abundance: once
j_gene: TRBJ1-5
v_gene: TRBV7-2
d_gene: NA
CDR3aa: CASSLARSHEHF
CDR3nt: TGTGCCAGCAGCTTAGCTCGTAGCCACGAGCATTTT

abundance: NA
j_gene: TRBJ1-5
v_gene: TRBV11-2
d_gene: NA
CDR3aa: CATSENSPVQETQHF
CDR3nt: TGTGCCACCAGTGAAAATTCACCGGTCCAAGAGACCCAGCATTTT

abundance: NA
j_gene: TRBJ2-5
v_gene: TRBV2
d_gene: NA
CDR3aa: CASSAGALGTQYF
CDR3nt: TGTGCCAGCAGCGCGGGCGCCCTTGGGACCCAGTACTTC

abundance: many
j_gene: TRBJ2-7
v_gene: TRBV5-1
d_gene: NA
CDR3aa: CASSLLDGTYEQYF
CDR3nt: TGCGCCAGCAGCTTGCTGGACGGGACCTACGAGCAGTACTTC

abundance: many
j_gene: TRBJ1-4
v_gene: TRBV12-3/TRBV12-4
d_gene: NA
CDR3aa: CASSFFRGGNEKLFF
CDR3nt: TGTGCCAGCAGTTTTTTCCGGGGAGGTAATGAAAAACTGTTTTTT

abundance: few
j_gene: TRBJ2-7
v_gene: TRBV10-3
d_gene: NA
CDR3aa: CASSDPWGRSGYEQYF
CDR3nt: TGTGCCAGCAGTGATCCTTGGGGGAGGAGCGGGTACGAGCAGTACTTC

abundance: few
j_gene: TRBJ2-3
v_gene: TRBV10-2
d_gene: NA
CDR3aa: CASSEQGVGTDTQYF
CDR3nt: TGCGCCAGCAGTGAACAGGGTGTCGGCACAGATACGCAGTATTTT

abundance: NA
j_gene: TRBJ2-5
v_gene: TRBV4-2
d_gene: TRBD2
CDR3aa: CASSQDLGSGGETQYF
CDR3nt: TGTGCCAGCAGCCAAGATTTGGGAAGCGGGGGAGAGACCCAGTACTTC

abundance: once
j_gene: TRBJ2-5
v_gene: TRBV10-3
d_gene: NA
CDR3aa: CAITLGIDQMYF
CDR3nt: TGTGCCATCACTCTGGGGATCGACCAAATGTACTTC

abundance: many
j_gene: TRBJ2-5
v_gene: TRBV7-9
d_gene: TRBD2
CDR3aa: CASSSTGTSELQETQYF
CDR3nt: TGTGCCAGCAGCAGTACCGGGACTAGCGAGCTACAAGAGACCCAGTACTTC

abundance: many
j_gene: TRBJ1-2
v_gene: TRBV19
d_gene: NA
CDR3aa: CASSRGTPTKGYTF
CDR3nt: TGTGCCAGTAGTAGAGGGACACCCACCAAGGGCTACACCTTC

abundance: NA
j_gene: TRBJ1-2
v_gene: TRBV5-1
d_gene: NA
CDR3aa: CASSLTGSRGGYTF
CDR3nt: TGCGCCAGCAGCTTGACAGGGAGCCGGGGTGGCTACACCTTC

abundance: many
j_gene: TRBJ2-5
v_gene: TRBV7-9
d_gene: TRBD2
CDR3aa: CASSPRLGREAQDGLTQYF
CDR3nt: TGTGCCAGCAGCCCCCGACTAGGGCGGGAGGCCCAGGACGGGTTGACCCAGTACTTC

abundance: NA
j_gene: TRBJ2-7
v_gene: TRBV12-5
d_gene: TRBD1
CDR3aa: CASGLVLGQGAYEQYF
CDR3nt: TGTGCTAGTGGTTTAGTCCTAGGACAGGGGGCCTACGAGCAGTACTTC

abundance: many
j_gene: TRBJ1-1
v_gene: TRBV5-1
d_gene: NA
CDR3aa: CASSIGTVREAFF
CDR3nt: TGCGCCAGCAGCATCGGGACGGTTCGGGAAGCTTTCTTT

abundance: many
j_gene: TRBJ2-5
v_gene: TRBV7-9
d_gene: NA
CDR3aa: CASNRGAEETQYF
CDR3nt: TGTGCCAGCAACCGGGGGGCAGAAGAGACCCAGTACTTC

abundance: few
j_gene: TRBJ2-7
v_gene: TRBV7-9
d_gene: NA
CDR3aa: CAWSALDVPTYEQYF
CDR3nt: TGTGCCTGGAGTGCCCTGGACGTGCCGACCTACGAGCAGTACTTC

abundance: once
j_gene: TRBJ1-2
v_gene: TRBV29-1
d_gene: TRBD1
CDR3aa: CSGDRAPTYGYTF
CDR3nt: TGCAGCGGGGACAGGGCCCCTACCTATGGCTACACCTTC

abundance: many
j_gene: TRBJ1-2
v_gene: TRBV7-9
d_gene: NA
CDR3aa: CASSLLEAGNYGYTF
CDR3nt: TGTGCCAGCAGCTTACTGGAAGCGGGTAACTATGGCTACACCTTC

abundance: NA
j_gene: TRBJ1-5
v_gene: TRBV19
d_gene: TRBD1
CDR3aa: CASSIEDRGHQPQHF
CDR3nt: TGTGCCAGTAGTATAGAAGACAGGGGGCATCAGCCCCAGCATTTT

abundance: many
j_gene: TRBJ1-2
v_gene: TRBV5-1
d_gene: NA
CDR3aa: CASSPGGVDGYTF
CDR3nt: TGCGCCAGCAGCCCGGGGGGGGTAGATGGCTACACCTTC

abundance: many
j_gene: TRBJ2-7
v_gene: TRBV12-3/TRBV12-4
d_gene: NA
CDR3aa: CASSFGSPGYEQYF
CDR3nt: TGTGCCAGCAGTTTCGGCAGCCCGGGATACGAGCAGTACTTC

abundance: many
j_gene: TRBJ1-5
v_gene: TRBV5-6
d_gene: NA
CDR3aa: CASRPFGGDQPQHF
CDR3nt: TGTGCCAGCAGACCGTTCGGCGGGGATCAGCCCCAGCATTTT

abundance: NA
j_gene: TRBJ2-5
v_gene: TRBV25-1
d_gene: NA
CDR3aa: CASSEVLEGQETQYF
CDR3nt: TGTGCCAGCAGTGAAGTATTGGAGGGCCAAGAGACCCAGTACTTC

abundance: many
j_gene: TRBJ1-2
v_gene: TRBV2
d_gene: NA
CDR3aa: CASRPWTQGYGYTF
CDR3nt: TGTGCCAGCAGACCCTGGACGCAAGGCTATGGCTACACCTTC

abundance: NA
j_gene: TRBJ2-7
v_gene: TRBV7-6
d_gene: NA
CDR3aa: CASSPGLAGISDEQYF
CDR3nt: TGTGCCAGCTCACCCGGTCTTGCGGGAATATCGGACGAGCAGTACTTC

abundance: many
j_gene: TRBJ1-5
v_gene: TRBV24-1
d_gene: NA
CDR3aa: CATSEGARPQHF
CDR3nt: TGTGCCACCAGTGAGGGGGCTCGACCCCAGCATTTT

abundance: NA
j_gene: TRBJ2-5
v_gene: TRBV29-1
d_gene: TRBD2
CDR3aa: CSVEYLAGGIQETQYF
CDR3nt: TGCAGCGTTGAATACCTAGCGGGTGGGATCCAAGAGACCCAGTACTTC

abundance: NA
j_gene: TRBJ1-2
v_gene: TRBV5-1
d_gene: NA
CDR3aa: CASSYAATNYGYTF
CDR3nt: TGCGCCAGCAGCTACGCGGCTACTAACTATGGCTACACCTTC

abundance: NA
j_gene: TRBJ2-2
v_gene: TRBV7-9
d_gene: TRBD2
CDR3aa: CASSQRAGVYTGELFF
CDR3nt: TGTGCCAGCAGCCAACGGGCGGGGGTGTACACCGGGGAGCTGTTTTTT

abundance: NA
j_gene: TRBJ1-4
v_gene: TRBV15
d_gene: TRBD1
CDR3aa: CATSRMDRTNEKLFF
CDR3nt: TGTGCCACCAGCAGAATGGACAGGACTAATGAAAAACTGTTTTTT